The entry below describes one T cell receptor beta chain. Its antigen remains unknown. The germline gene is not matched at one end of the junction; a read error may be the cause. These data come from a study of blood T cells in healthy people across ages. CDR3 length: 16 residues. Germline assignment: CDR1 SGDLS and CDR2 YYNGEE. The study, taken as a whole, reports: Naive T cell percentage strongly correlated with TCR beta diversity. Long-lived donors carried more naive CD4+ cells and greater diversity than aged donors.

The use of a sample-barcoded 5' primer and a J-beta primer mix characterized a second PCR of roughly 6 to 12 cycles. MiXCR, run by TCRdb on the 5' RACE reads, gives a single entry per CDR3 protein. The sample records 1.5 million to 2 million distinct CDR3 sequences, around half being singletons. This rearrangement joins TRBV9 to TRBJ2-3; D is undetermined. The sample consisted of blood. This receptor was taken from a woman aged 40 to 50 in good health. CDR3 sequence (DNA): TGTGCCAGCAGCCCAGAACGACGAATCTTCACAGCTACGCAGTATTTT. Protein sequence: CASSPERRIFTATQYF. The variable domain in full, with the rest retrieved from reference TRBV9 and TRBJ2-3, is DSGVTQTPKHLITATGQRVTLRCSPRSGDLSVYWYQQSLDQGLQFLIQYYNGEERAKGNILERFSAQQFPDLHSELNLSSLELGDSALYFCASSPERRIFTATQYFGPGTRLTVL.